This T cell receptor (beta chain) was profiled in a study of T cells after posttransplantation cyclophosphamide. From germline, CDR1 is MNHEY and CDR2 SVGAGI. This CDR3 spans 15 amino acids. V was shortened by 6 bases and J by 5 bases, with 16 bases between the two germline ends. Produced via immunoSEQ multiplex PCR; TCRdb's table is partial and in-frame only. The table has about 22,000 clones, approximately 87% seen once. Points from the study as a whole: Later post-transplant blood repertoires were often dominated by donor CD8+ memory clones. TRB clonality was highly associated with recipient CMV seropositivity and reactivation.

A marrow graft followed busulfan-fludarabine conditioning, with cyclophosphamide on days +3 and +4. Comments on this clone: Its antigen remains unknown.

This receptor was taken from a female patient in her 30s who received an allogeneic stem cell transplant from an unrelated donor, was CMV-positive, and had no GVHD. Some T cells may have come from the graft donor. The J gene is TRBJ1-4, the V gene TRBV6-5; a possible D gene is TRBD1 (5 bases). The sequencing used PBMCs, collected after allogeneic stem cell transplant with posttransplant cyclophosphamide. The CDR3, as DNA: TGTGCCAGCAGGTCGGGGGAGACGGGGAATGAAAAACTGTTTTTT. Protein: CASRSGETGNEKLFF.